The 22 T cell receptor beta chains below all came from one sample that was sequenced in a study of T-cell reconstitution after alpha-beta-depleted transplantation in children. Unique molecular identifiers were incorporated during preparation of the TCRbeta library. Each CDR3 protein gets one entry after TCRdb re-called the PCR reads with MiXCR. The sample contains around 500,000 distinct CDR3 sequences, 20% to 25% of which appear only once. The sequencing used PBMCs, mostly from graft donor cells, collected 360 days after TCRalphabeta/CD19-depleted stem cell transplant. These receptors were taken from a boy in the first two years of life who had a stem cell transplant for acute myeloid leukemia, so the T cells may come from the graft donor.

This clonotype was counted at least ten times. V gene TRBV2 combines with J gene TRBJ2-7; no clear D gene. V was trimmed by 5 bases and J by 4 bases, leaving 3 bases between them. Germline V gene data show CDR1 as SNHLY and CDR2 as FYNNEI. This CDR3 has 10 amino acids. In nucleotides, the CDR3 is TGTGCCAGCAGTCTTTACGAGCAGTACGTC. Protein sequence: CASSLYEQYV.

This clonotype was seen at least ten times. The rearrangement links TRBV7-9 to TRBJ2-1; 9 nucleotides match TRBD2. J lost 5 bases, V lost 1 base, and 15 bases had no gene match. The germline gives CDR1 SEHNR, CDR2 FQNEAQ (reference sequence). This CDR3 is 19 amino acids long. The CDR3 nucleotides are TGTGCCAGCAGCTTAGTAGCCATATCCGGCGGGGGGGAAAACAATGAGCAGTTCTTC. Translated, it gives CASSLVAISGGGENNEQFF.

There are a few counts of this clonotype. This chain uses TRBV7-8 with TRBJ1-6, with 7 bases aligning to TRBD1. CDR1 and CDR2 (germline): SGHVS, FQNEAQ. CDR3 size: 15 residues. V was clipped by 5 bases and J by 9 bases; unmatched bases: 10. The CDR3 region has the DNA TGTGCCAGCAGCACGCTACAGGGACAGAGTTCACCCCTCCACTTT. It specifies CASSTLQGQSSPLHF.

This clonotype was seen a handful of times. The chain links TRBV4-3 to TRBJ2-3, with no clear D. V was shortened by 2 bases and J by 2 bases, with 5 bases between the two germline ends. CDR1 is LGHNA and CDR2 is YSLEER in the germline V gene. The CDR3 is made up of 13 amino acids. The CDR3, as DNA: TGCGCCAGCAGCCAACAGGCCACAGATACGCAGTATTTT. Its translation: CASSQQATDTQYF.

This clonotype was seen a few times. The CDR3 DNA reads TGTGCCAGCAGCTTAGGTGGCGGGACGCGGTCCGAGCAGTACTTC. Its protein is CASSLGGGTRSEQYF. The chain combines TRBV7-2 with TRBJ2-7; weak D call: TRBD2 (6 bases). Germline V lookup: CDR1 SGHTA, CDR2 FQGNSA. The ends were cut back, 1 base at V and 6 bases at J, with 16 bases in the middle. This CDR3 contains 15 residues.

This clonotype appeared a few times. In DNA, the CDR3 is TGTGCCAGCGAGATCGGGGACGGAATGAACACTGAAGCTTTCTTT. It translates to CASEIGDGMNTEAFF. The rearrangement links TRBV2 to TRBJ1-1, with D possibly TRBD1 on 5 matching bases. The germline CDR1 and CDR2 sequences are SNHLY and FYNNEI. The V gene lost 8 bases and the J gene lost 0 bases, with 16 bases spanning the gap. The CDR3 has 15 residues.

The table lists this clonotype with a few counts. This chain links TRBV6-5 with TRBJ2-1; D may be TRBD2 (5 bases). This CDR3 has 15 amino acids. V lost 1 base and J 1 base, leaving 8 bases between the germline ends. The germline gives CDR1 MNHEY, CDR2 SVGAGI. The CDR3 region is CASSYLTGSYNEQFF. In nucleotides, the CDR3 is TGTGCCAGCAGTTACTTGACGGGATCCTACAATGAGCAGTTCTTC.

This clonotype occurred a few times. The chain joins TRBV7-7 to TRBJ2-5; no clear D gene. Trimming took off 2 bases at V and 1 base at J, with 8 bases between the two ends. Germline V gene sequence: CDR1 SSHAT, CDR2 FNYEAQ (reference sequence). The CDR3 consists of 14 residues. The CDR3: CASSLSATQETQYF. The CDR3 coding sequence is TGTGCCAGCAGCTTATCGGCTACCCAAGAGACCCAGTACTTC.

This clonotype was counted ten times or more. J is TRBJ2-1 and V is TRBV5-1; D gene uncertain. This CDR3 is built from 11 residues. Trimming shortened V by 4 bases and J by 10 bases, and 9 bases separated the two germline ends. Germline CDR1 is SGHRS and CDR2 is YFSETQ. The CDR3: CASSAGTEQFF. The CDR3 DNA follows: TGCGCCAGCAGCGCTGGAACAGAGCAGTTCTTC.

The chain uses TRBV5-1 and TRBJ2-7, with D possibly being TRBD1 (5 bases). Germline values: CDR1 SGHRS, CDR2 YFSETQ. This CDR3 has 15 residues. V lost 1 base and J lost 3, with 14 bases in between. The CDR3 is CASSLTLGLVYEQYF. The CDR3 nucleotides read TGCGCCAGCAGCTTGACCCTGGGGCTCGTCTACGAGCAGTACTTC. The whole variable domain, remainder taken from reference TRBV5-1 and TRBJ2-7, is KAGVTQTPRYLIKTRGQQVTLSCSPISGHRSVSWYQQTPGQGLQFLFEYFSETQRNKGNFPGRFSGRQFSNSRSEMNVSTLELGDSALYLCASSLTLGLVYEQYFGPGTRLTVT.

The chain is built from TRBV2 and TRBJ2-2; 9 bases line up with TRBD1. Germline V gene sequence: CDR1 SNHLY, CDR2 FYNNEI. Losses at the gene ends were 6 bases for V and 8 bases for J; bases not matched to a gene: 10. The CDR3 has 15 amino acids. The CDR3, as DNA: TGTGCCAGCAGCCGAGAGACAGGGGGAAATGGGGAGCTGTTTTTT. Translating it yields CASSRETGGNGELFF.

This clonotype has a count of ten or more. V usage is TRBV5-1 and J usage is TRBJ2-3; 10 bases map to TRBD2. This CDR3 has 16 amino acids. Germline V gene lookup returns CDR1 SGHRS and CDR2 YFSETQ. Losses at the gene ends were 1 base for V and 1 base for J; bases not matched to a gene: 3. This CDR3 is CASSLTSGVRTDTQYF. The CDR3 region has the DNA TGCGCCAGCAGCTTGACTAGCGGGGTTCGCACAGATACGCAGTATTTT.

At least ten counts were recorded for this clonotype. This chain uses TRBV4-1 with TRBJ2-7, with D hard to call. CDR1 is MGHRA and CDR2 is YSYEKL in the germline V gene. V dropped 0 bases and J dropped 3 bases, with 9 bases sitting between them. The CDR3 runs to 14 residues. The CDR3, as DNA: TGCGCCAGCAGCCAAGAGGCGGCGGTCTACGAGCAGTACGTC. Its translation is CASSQEAAVYEQYV.

This clonotype was seen many times. The gene calls are TRBV15 and TRBJ2-7, with D possibly matching TRBD2 (5 bases). V was trimmed by 0 bases and J by 9 bases, leaving 12 bases between them. This CDR3 has 13 amino acids. Germline assignment: CDR1 LNHNV and CDR2 YYDKDF (reference sequence). The CDR3 loop is CATSRDGGLVQYF. The CDR3 DNA is TGTGCCACCAGCAGAGATGGCGGGCTAGTGCAGTACTTC.

This clonotype appeared many times. The chain recombines TRBV7-3 with TRBJ2-7, with D perhaps TRBD2 (5 bases). The CDR3 covers 16 residues. Germline-derived CDR1 and CDR2 are SGHTA and FQGTGA. Trimming removed 3 bases at V and 2 bases at J, with 17 bases between. CDR3 residues: CASSFLPTEGTYEQYF. CDR3 in DNA: TGTGCCAGCAGCTTTCTCCCCACCGAGGGAACCTACGAGCAGTACTTC. Variable domain in full (rest from reference TRBV7-3 and TRBJ2-7): GAGVSQTPSNKVTEKGKYVELRCDPISGHTALYWYRQSLGQGPEFLIYFQGTGAADDSGLPNDRFFAVRPEGSVSTLKIQRTERGDSAVYLCASSFLPTEGTYEQYFGPGTRLTVT.

This clonotype has a handful of counts. The rearrangement links TRBV6-5 to TRBJ2-5; the match to TRBD1 covers 10 bases. In germline, CDR1 is MNHEY, CDR2 SVGAGI. CDR3 length: 16 residues. V was clipped by 2 bases and J by 5 bases; unmatched bases: 8. CDR3 sequence: CASSYVGTGAGETQYF. The CDR3 bases are TGTGCCAGCAGTTACGTAGGGACAGGGGCTGGGGAGACCCAGTACTTC.

The chain joins TRBV20-1 to TRBJ2-1; 8 bases align to TRBD2. CDR1 and CDR2 (germline): DFQATT, SNEGSKA (reference sequence). This CDR3 contains 15 residues. Losses at the gene ends were 5 bases for V and 3 bases for J; bases not matched to a gene: 9. The CDR3 loop is CSALSTSGGYNEQFF. CDR3 sequence (DNA): TGCAGTGCTCTAAGCACTAGCGGAGGCTACAATGAGCAGTTCTTC.

This clonotype appeared a few times. The gene calls are TRBV6-5 and TRBJ1-1, with D unresolved. The V gene lost 0 bases and the J gene lost 2 bases, with 10 bases spanning the gap. This CDR3 has 15 amino acids. Germline lookup yields CDR1 MNHEY and CDR2 SVGAGI. The CDR3 region is CASSYSRFSNTEAFF. CDR3 DNA: TGTGCCAGCAGTTACTCTCGGTTCAGTAACACTGAAGCTTTCTTT.

This clonotype was counted between two and nine times. The V call is TRBV4-2, the J call TRBJ2-7, with D tentatively TRBD1 or TRBD2 (5 bases each). From germline, CDR1 is LGHNA and CDR2 YNFKEQ. Trimming cost V 0 bases and J 7 bases, with 10 bases left between them. The CDR3 sequence is 13 residues long. The CDR3 bases are TGTGCCAGCAGCCAAGATCTTGAGGGGGAGCAGTACTTC. Encoded protein: CASSQDLEGEQYF.

V and J are TRBV29-1 and TRBJ2-5, with 9 bases aligning to TRBD1. This CDR3 is 13 amino acids long. Per germline, CDR1 SQVTM and CDR2 ANQGSEA. Germline trimming cut 5 bases from V and 7 bases from J; bases unmatched to any gene: 8. The CDR3 loop reads CSVSLDRGGTQYF. In DNA, the CDR3 is TGCAGCGTTTCCCTCGACAGGGGGGGGACCCAGTACTTC.

This clonotype was seen repeatedly, ten times or more. The J gene is TRBJ2-1, the V gene TRBV12-5; D ambiguous. This CDR3 contains 15 residues. Germline assignment: CDR1 LGHNT and CDR2 FRNRAP. Trimming pared 0 bases from V and 6 bases from J, leaving 12 bases between. CDR3 sequence reads: CASGLVVGTPNEQFF. The CDR3 region has the DNA TGTGCTAGTGGTTTGGTAGTGGGAACACCCAATGAGCAGTTCTTC.

This clonotype was counted many times. V usage is TRBV28 and J usage is TRBJ2-5, with 7 bases lining up with TRBD1. The ends lost 7 bases at V and 1 base at J; junction bases unmatched: 9. This CDR3 comprises 15 residues. Per the germline V gene, CDR1 is MDHEN and CDR2 is SYDVKM. This CDR3 reads CASKSNRGPQETQYF. In DNA form, the CDR3 reads TGTGCCAGCAAGTCTAACAGGGGACCCCAAGAGACCCAGTACTTC. Full variable domain (remainder filled in from reference TRBV28 and TRBJ2-5): DVKVTQSSRYLVKRTGEKVFLECVQDMDHENMFWYRQDPGLGLRLIYFSYDVKMKEKGDIPEGYSVSREKKERFSLILESASTNQTSMYLCASKSNRGPQETQYFGPGTRLLVL.